Sequencing of this T cell receptor beta chain was carried out in a study of CD8 T cells in ankylosing spondylitis. The study's findings and limits: For ankylosing spondylitis blood, a TCR beta motif of fewer than 10 highly homologous variants appeared characteristic. Within matched ankylosing spondylitis synovial fluid, disease-linked clones were reportedly significantly enriched. Some motif variants had been reported before (in reactive arthritis synovial fluid and blood). Disease-linked clones were CD8+ and relatively rare in peripheral blood.

Making use of molecular barcodes, quantitative 5'-RACE generated TCR beta libraries. TCRdb called the 5' RACE reads again in MiXCR, with one record for every CDR3 protein. The sample includes around 390,000 distinct CDR3 sequences, 20% to 25% of them seen just once. This CDR3 spans 15 amino acids. Per the germline V gene, CDR1 is SGHRS and CDR2 is YFSETQ. Trimming removed 4 bases from V and 0 bases from J; junction bases left unmatched: 7. Points on this clonotype: Its antigen is currently unknown.

This sequence joins TRBV5-1 and TRBJ2-7, with TRBD1 matching 7 bases. The origin of this receptor is a male donor with ankylosing spondylitis. Sequenced sample: blood, either unsorted or a sorted T cell fraction (not recorded which). The CDR3 coding sequence is TGCGCCAGCAGCCCGGGGACAGTCCGCTCCTACGAGCAGTACTTC. Translated, it gives CASSPGTVRSYEQYF.